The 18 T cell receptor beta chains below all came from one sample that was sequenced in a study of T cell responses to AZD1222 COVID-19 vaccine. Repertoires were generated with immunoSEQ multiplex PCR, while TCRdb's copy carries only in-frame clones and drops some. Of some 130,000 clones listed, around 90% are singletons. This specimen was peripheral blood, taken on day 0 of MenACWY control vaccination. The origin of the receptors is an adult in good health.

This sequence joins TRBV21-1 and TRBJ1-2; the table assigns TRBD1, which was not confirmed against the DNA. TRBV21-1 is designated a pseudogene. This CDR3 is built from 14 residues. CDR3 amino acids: CASSKGGANYGYTF. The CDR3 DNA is TGTGCCAGCAGCAAAGGGGGCGCTAACTATGGCTACACCTTC.

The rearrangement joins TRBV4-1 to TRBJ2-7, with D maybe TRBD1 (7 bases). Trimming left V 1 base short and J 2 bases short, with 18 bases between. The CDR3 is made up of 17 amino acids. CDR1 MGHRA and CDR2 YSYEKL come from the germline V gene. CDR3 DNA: TGCGCCAGCAGCCAAGGCCAGAGGGGGCGGGGACCCTACGAGCAGTACTTC. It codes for CASSQGQRGRGPYEQYF.

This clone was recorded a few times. The CDR3 here is CASSKVTDKPYEQYF. The CDR3 DNA is TGTGCCAGCAGCAAAGTTACGGACAAGCCCTACGAGCAGTACTTC. The chain recombines TRBV21-1 with TRBJ2-7; TRBD1, as called in the table, went unchecked against the DNA. TRBV21-1 is a listed pseudogene. The CDR3 runs 15 residues.

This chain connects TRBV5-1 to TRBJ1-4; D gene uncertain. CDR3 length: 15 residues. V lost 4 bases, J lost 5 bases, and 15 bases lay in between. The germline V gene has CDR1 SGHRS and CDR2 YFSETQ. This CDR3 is CASSANPGSNEKLFF. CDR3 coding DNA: TGCGCCAGCAGCGCAAATCCGGGGTCCAATGAAAAACTGTTTTTT.

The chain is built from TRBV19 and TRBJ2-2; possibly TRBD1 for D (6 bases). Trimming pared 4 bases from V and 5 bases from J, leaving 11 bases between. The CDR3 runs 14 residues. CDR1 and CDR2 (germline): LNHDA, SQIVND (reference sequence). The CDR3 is CASSTQGDTGELFF. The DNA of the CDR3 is TGTGCCAGTAGTACACAGGGAGATACCGGGGAGCTGTTTTTT.

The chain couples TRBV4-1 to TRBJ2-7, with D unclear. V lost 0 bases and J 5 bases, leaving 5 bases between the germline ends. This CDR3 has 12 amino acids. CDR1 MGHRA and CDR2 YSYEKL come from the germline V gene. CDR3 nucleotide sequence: TGCGCCAGCAGCCAAGATTCCCACGAGCAGTACTTC. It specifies CASSQDSHEQYF.

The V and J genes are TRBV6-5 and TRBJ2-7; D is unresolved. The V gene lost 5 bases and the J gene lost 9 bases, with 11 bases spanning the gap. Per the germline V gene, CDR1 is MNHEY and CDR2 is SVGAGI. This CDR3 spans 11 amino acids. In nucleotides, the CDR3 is TGTGCCAGCAGTCGCCAGGTGGGGCAGTACTTC. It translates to CASSRQVGQYF.

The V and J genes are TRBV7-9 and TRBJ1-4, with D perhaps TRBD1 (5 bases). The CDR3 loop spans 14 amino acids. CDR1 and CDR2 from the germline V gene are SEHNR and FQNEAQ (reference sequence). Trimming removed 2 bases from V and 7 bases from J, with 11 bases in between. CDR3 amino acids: CASSLIDRFEKLFF. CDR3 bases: TGTGCCAGCAGCTTAATTGACAGATTTGAAAAACTGTTTTTT. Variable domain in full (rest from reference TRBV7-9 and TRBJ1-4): DTGVSQNPRHKITKRGQNVTFRCDPISEHNRLYWYRQTLGQGPEFLTYFQNEAQLEKSRLLSDRFSAERPKGSFSTLEIQRTEQGDSAMYLCASSLIDRFEKLFFGSGTQLSVL.

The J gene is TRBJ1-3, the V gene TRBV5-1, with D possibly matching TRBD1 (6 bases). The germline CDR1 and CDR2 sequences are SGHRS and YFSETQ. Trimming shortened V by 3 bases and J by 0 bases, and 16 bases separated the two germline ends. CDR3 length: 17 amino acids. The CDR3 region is CASSSAPGHNSGNTIYF. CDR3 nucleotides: TGCGCCAGCAGCTCCGCCCCGGGACATAACTCTGGAAACACCATATATTTT. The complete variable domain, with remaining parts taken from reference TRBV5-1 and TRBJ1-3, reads KAGVTQTPRYLIKTRGQQVTLSCSPISGHRSVSWYQQTPGQGLQFLFEYFSETQRNKGNFPGRFSGRQFSNSRSEMNVSTLELGDSALYLCASSSAPGHNSGNTIYFGEGSWLTVV.

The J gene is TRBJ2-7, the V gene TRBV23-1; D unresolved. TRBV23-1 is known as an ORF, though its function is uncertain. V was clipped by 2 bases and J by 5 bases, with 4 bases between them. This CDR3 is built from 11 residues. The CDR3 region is CASSQRDEQYF. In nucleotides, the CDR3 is TGCGCCAGCAGTCAAAGGGACGAGCAGTACTTC.

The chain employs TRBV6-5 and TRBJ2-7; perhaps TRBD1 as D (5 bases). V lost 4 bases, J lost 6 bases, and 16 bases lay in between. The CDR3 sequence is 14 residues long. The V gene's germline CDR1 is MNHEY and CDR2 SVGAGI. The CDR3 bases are TGTGCCAGCAGTTTTCAGGGTTCCTCGACCGAGCAGTACTTC. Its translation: CASSFQGSSTEQYF.

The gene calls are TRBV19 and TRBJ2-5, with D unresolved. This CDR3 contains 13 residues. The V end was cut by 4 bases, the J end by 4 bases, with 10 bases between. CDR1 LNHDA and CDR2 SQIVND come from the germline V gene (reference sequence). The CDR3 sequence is CASSTNAVETQYF. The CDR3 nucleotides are TGTGCCAGTAGTACCAATGCGGTAGAGACCCAGTACTTC.

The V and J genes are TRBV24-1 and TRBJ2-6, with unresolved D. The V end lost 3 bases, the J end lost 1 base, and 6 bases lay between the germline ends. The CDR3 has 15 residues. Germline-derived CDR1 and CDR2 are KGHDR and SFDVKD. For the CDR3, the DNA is TGTGCCACCAGTGATGCCCGGTCTGGGGCCAACGTCCTGACTTTC. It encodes CATSDARSGANVLTF.

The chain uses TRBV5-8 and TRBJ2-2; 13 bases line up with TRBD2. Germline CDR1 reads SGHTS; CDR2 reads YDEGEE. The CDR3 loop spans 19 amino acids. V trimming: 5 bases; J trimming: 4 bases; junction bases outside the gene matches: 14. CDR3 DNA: TGTGCCAGCAGTCGTACTAGCGGGAGGGCGGCTAGGTCCACCGGGGAGCTGTTTTTT. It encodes CASSRTSGRAARSTGELFF.

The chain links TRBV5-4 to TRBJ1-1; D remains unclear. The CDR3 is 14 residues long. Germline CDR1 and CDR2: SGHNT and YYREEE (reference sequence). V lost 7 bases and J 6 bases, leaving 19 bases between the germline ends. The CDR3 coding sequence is TGTGCCAGCCGACCGGCGATGGGAGGTGCTGAAGCTTTCTTT. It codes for CASRPAMGGAEAFF.

CDR3 DNA sequence: TGTGCCAGCAGTTCCCCCGGGACAGGGGATAATGAGCAGTTCTTC. Protein: CASSSPGTGDNEQFF. J is TRBJ2-1 and V is TRBV6-6; 10 positions match TRBD1. The germline V gene has CDR1 MNHNY and CDR2 SVGAGI (reference sequence). The CDR3 spans 15 residues. The J segment lost 7 bases and the V segment lost 4 bases, leaving 7 bases of the junction unmatched.

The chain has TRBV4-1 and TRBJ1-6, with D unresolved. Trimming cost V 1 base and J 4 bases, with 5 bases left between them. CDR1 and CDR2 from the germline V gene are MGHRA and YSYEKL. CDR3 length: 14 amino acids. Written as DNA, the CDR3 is TGCGCCAGCAGCCAAGTACTGTATAATTCACCCCTCCACTTT. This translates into CASSQVLYNSPLHF.

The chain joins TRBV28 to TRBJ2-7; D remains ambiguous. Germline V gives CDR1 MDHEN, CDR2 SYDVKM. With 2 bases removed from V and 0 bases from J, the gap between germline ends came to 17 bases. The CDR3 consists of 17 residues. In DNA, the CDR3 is TGTGCCAGCAGTTTACCCAGGATTGCACACCTCTCCTACGAGCAGTACTTC. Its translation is CASSLPRIAHLSYEQYF.